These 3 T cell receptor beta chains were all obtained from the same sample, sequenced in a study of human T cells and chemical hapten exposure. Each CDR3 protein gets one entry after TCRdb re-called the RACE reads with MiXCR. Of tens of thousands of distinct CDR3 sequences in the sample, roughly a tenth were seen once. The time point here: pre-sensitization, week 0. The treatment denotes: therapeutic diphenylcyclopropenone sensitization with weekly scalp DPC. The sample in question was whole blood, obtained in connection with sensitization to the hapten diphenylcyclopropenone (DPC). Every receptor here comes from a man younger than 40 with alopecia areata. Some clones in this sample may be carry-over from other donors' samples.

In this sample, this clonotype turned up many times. In DNA form, the CDR3 reads TGTGCCAGCAGTTTCGACGACTGGGGGACAGGGGACTCGAACACTGAAGCTTTCTTT. Protein: CASSFDDWGTGDSNTEAFF. This chain connects TRBV12-3 or TRBV12-4 to TRBJ1-1; 10 positions agree with TRBD1. After removal of 3 bases from V and 1 base from J, the junction contained 14 bases not matched to a gene. The CDR3 runs 19 residues.

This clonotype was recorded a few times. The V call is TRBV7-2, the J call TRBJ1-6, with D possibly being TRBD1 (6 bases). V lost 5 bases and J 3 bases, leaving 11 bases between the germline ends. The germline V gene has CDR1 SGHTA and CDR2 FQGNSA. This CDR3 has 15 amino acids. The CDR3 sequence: CASSPRTDYNSPLHF. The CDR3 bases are TGTGCCAGCAGCCCGCGGACAGACTATAATTCACCCCTCCACTTT.

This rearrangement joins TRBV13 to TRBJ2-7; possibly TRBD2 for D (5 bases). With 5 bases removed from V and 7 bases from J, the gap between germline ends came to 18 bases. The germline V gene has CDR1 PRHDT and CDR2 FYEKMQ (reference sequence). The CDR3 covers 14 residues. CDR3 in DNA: TGTGCCAGCAGCCGGAGGCGGAACCCTCGGGAGCAGTACTTC. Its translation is CASSRRRNPREQYF.